Presented here are 30 T cell receptor beta chains from one specimen sequenced in a study of T cell responses to AZD1222 COVID-19 vaccine. Some clones are missing from TCRdb's copy, which holds only in-frame ones; the method was immunoSEQ multiplex PCR. The sample includes about 130,000 clones, about 88% of them seen just once. The sample consisted of peripheral blood, taken 28 days after the second AZD1222 dose. Every receptor here comes from an adult who received the AZD1222 COVID-19 vaccine.

The chain joins TRBV13 to TRBJ1-1; the D gene is possibly TRBD1 (5 bases). Germline CDR1 and CDR2: PRHDT and FYEKMQ (reference sequence). The CDR3 is made up of 19 amino acids. Trimming left V 0 bases short and J 1 base short, with 21 bases between. The CDR3 coding sequence is TGTGCCAGCAGCTTAGGCCCCCCCTTAGAGGGTAGGGGGAACACTGAAGCTTTCTTT. Translation gives CASSLGPPLEGRGNTEAFF. The whole variable domain, filled in from reference TRBV13 and TRBJ1-1, reads AAGVIQSPRHLIKEKRETATLKCYPIPRHDTVYWYQQGPGQDPQFLISFYEKMQSDKGSIPDRFSAQQFSDYHSELNMSSLELGDSALYFCASSLGPPLEGRGNTEAFFGQGTRLTVV.

The V gene is TRBV19, the J gene TRBJ1-1, with TRBD1 identical over 10 bases. Per the germline V gene, CDR1 is LNHDA and CDR2 is SQIVND (reference sequence). Germline trimming cut 4 bases from V and 6 bases from J; bases unmatched to any gene: 5. This CDR3 has 14 residues. For the CDR3, the DNA is TGTGCCAGTAGTAAGACAGGGGGCGAGTCTGAAGCTTTCTTT. Translating it yields CASSKTGGESEAFF. Based on the CDR3 plus reference TRBV19 and TRBJ1-1, the full variable domain is DGGITQSPKYLFRKEGQNVTLSCEQNLNHDAMYWYRQDPGQGLRLIYYSQIVNDFQKGDIAEGYSVSREKKESFPLTVTSAQKNPTAFYLCASSKTGGESEAFFGQGTRLTVV.

The CDR3 sequence is CASSLQDNQPQHF. CDR3 in DNA: TGTGCCAGCAGCTTACAGGACAATCAGCCCCAGCATTTT. The gene calls are TRBV11-1 and TRBJ1-5, with D unclear. This CDR3 is 13 amino acids long. V was pared by 2 bases and J by 3 bases, with 5 bases between. The V gene's germline CDR1 is SGHAT and CDR2 FQDESV (reference sequence).

The V gene is TRBV3-1 (or the pseudogene TRBV3-2), the J gene TRBJ1-2, with unresolved D. Between the trimmed V and J ends, which lost 0 bases and 8 bases, there was a span of 13 bases. Per germline, CDR1 LGHDT and CDR2 YNNKEL (reference sequence). The CDR3 covers 14 residues. CDR3 coding DNA: TGTGCCAGCAGCCAAGATCACCTCGCCCGGGGCTACACCTTC. The encoded protein is CASSQDHLARGYTF.

The chain links TRBV3-1 (or the pseudogene TRBV3-2) to TRBJ1-1; tentatively, D is TRBD1 (5 bases). Germline values: CDR1 LGHDT, CDR2 YNNKEL (reference sequence). With 1 base removed from V and 6 bases from J, the gap between germline ends came to 9 bases. The CDR3 extends over 13 amino acids. CDR3 loop: CASSQGPGAEAFF. CDR3 coding DNA: TGTGCCAGCAGCCAAGGGCCGGGGGCTGAAGCTTTCTTT.

The CDR3 is CASSEAGSSGNTIYF. DNA of the CDR3: TGTGCCAGCAGTGAGGCGGGAAGCTCTGGAAACACCATATATTTT. The V and J genes are TRBV6-1 and TRBJ1-3; D unclear. Trimming pared 3 bases from V and 0 bases from J, leaving 9 bases between. Germline CDR1 and CDR2: MNHNS and SASEGT. This CDR3 spans 15 amino acids.

The rearrangement joins TRBV19 to TRBJ2-1, with 9 bases matching TRBD1. Germline values: CDR1 LNHDA, CDR2 SQIVND (reference sequence). The CDR3 is 14 residues long. The junction had 8 bases not matched to a gene; V was cut back by 7 bases and J by 7 bases. The CDR3 region is CASNLGQGLNEQFF. The DNA for the CDR3 is TGTGCCAGTAACTTAGGACAGGGGTTAAATGAGCAGTTCTTC.

The rearrangement uses TRBV9 and TRBJ1-3; perhaps TRBD1 as D (5 bases). CDR1 is SGDLS and CDR2 is YYNGEE in the germline V gene. V lost 0 bases to trimming and J lost 0 bases, with 13 bases between them. The CDR3 length is 17 residues. The CDR3, as DNA: TGTGCCAGCAGCGTAGAGGGGCTCCCAAGCTCTGGAAACACCATATATTTT. Its translation: CASSVEGLPSSGNTIYF.

The chain recombines TRBV28 with TRBJ1-6; 10 nucleotides line up with TRBD1. Per germline, CDR1 MDHEN and CDR2 SYDVKM. The J segment lost 4 bases and the V segment lost 6 bases, leaving 0 bases of the junction unmatched. This CDR3 contains 14 residues. For the CDR3, the DNA is TGTGCCAGCAGGGGACAGGGGTATAATTCACCCCTCCACTTT. It is translated as CASRGQGYNSPLHF. Complete variable domain (other parts from reference TRBV28 and TRBJ1-6): DVKVTQSSRYLVKRTGEKVFLECVQDMDHENMFWYRQDPGLGLRLIYFSYDVKMKEKGDIPEGYSVSREKKERFSLILESASTNQTSMYLCASRGQGYNSPLHFGNGTRLTVT.

The chain joins TRBV30 to TRBJ2-6, with 7 bases aligning to TRBD2. This CDR3 comprises 15 residues. V shed 2 bases, J shed 1 base, and the junction held 2 bases outside the gene matches. Germline CDR1 is GTSNPN and CDR2 is SVGIG (reference sequence). The CDR3 region is CAWSYGRSGANVLTF. CDR3 coding DNA: TGTGCCTGGAGTTACGGGAGGTCTGGGGCCAACGTCCTGACTTTC.

This clone showed up just a few times. V and J are TRBV10-1 and TRBJ2-7, with 8 bases lining up with TRBD2. The V and J ends lost 10 bases and 7 bases, in that order; junction bases with no gene match: 12. CDR3 size: 13 residues. In germline, CDR1 is WNHNN, CDR2 SYGVQD (reference sequence). CDR3 loop: CATAKAGVREQYF. The CDR3 DNA follows: TGCGCCACCGCGAAAGCGGGAGTGCGGGAGCAGTACTTC.

The chain joins TRBV4-1 to TRBJ1-5; D unclear. The CDR3 spans 14 residues. CDR1 is MGHRA and CDR2 is YSYEKL in the germline V gene. Trimming removed 0 bases from V and 6 bases from J, with 9 bases in between. CDR3 sequence reads: CASSQDKGIQPQHF. For the CDR3, the DNA is TGCGCCAGCAGCCAAGATAAAGGCATTCAGCCCCAGCATTTT.

V and J are TRBV2 and TRBJ2-2; perhaps D is TRBD1 or TRBD2 (5 bases each). Deletions cut 3 bases from V and 4 bases from J, with 12 bases between. The CDR3 covers 15 residues. The germline V gene encodes CDR1 SNHLY and CDR2 FYNNEI. Here the CDR3 reads CASSDGRAGTGELFF. For the CDR3, the DNA is TGTGCCAGCAGTGACGGCAGGGCGGGCACCGGGGAGCTGTTTTTT.

V is TRBV6-5 and J is TRBJ1-5; 9 bases align to TRBD1. This CDR3 has 14 amino acids. The V gene end was trimmed by 5 bases and the J gene end by 7 bases; junction bases not matched to a gene: 6. Germline values: CDR1 MNHEY, CDR2 SVGAGI. Written as DNA, the CDR3 is TGTGCCAGCAGTATACAGGGGGCAGGGCAGCCCCAGCATTTT. Amino acid sequence: CASSIQGAGQPQHF.

This sequence joins TRBV19 and TRBJ1-5, with D unclear. The CDR3 totals 13 residues. Trimming shortened V by 7 bases and J by 3 bases, and 10 bases separated the two germline ends. Germline CDR1 reads LNHDA; CDR2 reads SQIVND (reference sequence). The CDR3 region is CASTHLLNQPQHF. The CDR3 region has the DNA TGTGCCAGTACTCACCTTCTCAATCAGCCCCAGCATTTT.

The J gene is TRBJ1-4, the V gene TRBV29-1; no clear D gene. The CDR3 extends over 13 amino acids. Trimming took 8 bases from V and 7 from J, leaving 17 bases between them. Germline lookup yields CDR1 SQVTM and CDR2 ANQGSEA. CDR3 residues: CSSFSAGSEKLFF. The CDR3 DNA reads TGCAGCTCCTTCAGCGCCGGTAGTGAAAAACTGTTTTTT.

The chain employs TRBV12-5 and TRBJ1-3, with a tentative D call TRBD1 (6 bases). This CDR3 contains 14 residues. Germline-derived CDR1 and CDR2 are LGHNT and FRNRAP. Trimming pared 6 bases from V and 2 bases from J, leaving 11 bases between. The CDR3 DNA reads TGTGCTAGTGGCCCCGACAGGACTGGAAACACCATATATTTT. Its protein is CASGPDRTGNTIYF. The full variable domain, with the rest looked up from reference TRBV12-5 and TRBJ1-3, is DARVTQTPRHKVTEMGQEVTMRCQPILGHNTVFWYRQTMMQGLELLAYFRNRAPLDDSGMPKDRFSAEMPDATLATLKIQPSEPRDSAVYFCASGPDRTGNTIYFGEGSWLTVV.

The genes are TRBV4-2 and TRBJ2-1; no firm D call. The germline gives CDR1 LGHNA, CDR2 YNFKEQ. This CDR3 contains 12 residues. The V gene lost 4 bases and the J gene lost 4 bases, with 5 bases spanning the gap. The CDR3 reads CASSRPYNEQFF. CDR3 bases: TGTGCCAGCAGCCGCCCGTACAATGAGCAGTTCTTC.

On this clone itself: Sequence at one end of the junction differs from germline and may be a read error. The chain employs TRBV2 and TRBJ1-2; D is unclear. CDR3 length: 14 amino acids. The germline CDR1 and CDR2 sequences are SNHLY and FYNNEI. CDR3 residues: CASSGARRNSGYTF. The DNA for the CDR3 is TGTGCCAGCAGTGGGGCCCGGCGGAACTCTGGCTACACCTTC.

The CDR3 coding sequence is TGTGCCAGCAGCTTAATGATGGGGGGGCCCGGCACAGATACGCAGTATTTT. Amino acids: CASSLMMGGPGTDTQYF. The chain is built from TRBV5-4 and TRBJ2-3, with D perhaps TRBD2 (7 bases). Germline V gives CDR1 SGHNT, CDR2 YYREEE (reference sequence). The CDR3 is 17 residues long. V was shortened by 2 bases and J by 1 base, with 17 bases between the two germline ends.

The chain has TRBV7-2 and TRBJ2-1; no definite D call. CDR3 size: 12 residues. The V end lost 3 bases, the J end lost 7 bases, and 7 bases lay between the germline ends. Per the germline V gene, CDR1 is SGHTA and CDR2 is FQGNSA. The chain's CDR3 is CASSFSRNEQFF. The DNA of the CDR3 is TGTGCCAGCAGCTTTTCCCGTAATGAGCAGTTCTTC.

The J gene is TRBJ1-3, the V gene TRBV18; 10 bases map to TRBD1. This CDR3 has 17 amino acids. The J segment lost 4 bases and the V segment lost 2 bases, leaving 8 bases of the junction unmatched. The germline gives CDR1 KGHSH, CDR2 LQKENI. DNA of the CDR3: TGTGCCAGCTCACCAGTCCCGGGACAGGGGACAGGAAACACCATATATTTT. This translates into CASSPVPGQGTGNTIYF. Full variable domain (missing parts from reference TRBV18 and TRBJ1-3): NAGVMQNPRHLVRRRGQEARLRCSPMKGHSHVYWYRQLPEEGLKFMVYLQKENIIDESGMPKERFSAEFPKEGPSILRIQQVVRGDSAAYFCASSPVPGQGTGNTIYFGEGSWLTVV.

The chain combines TRBV7-2 with TRBJ2-1; D remains unclear. V was clipped by 5 bases and J by 0 bases, with 5 bases between them. This CDR3 region has 13 residues. Germline CDR1 is SGHTA and CDR2 is FQGNSA. CDR3 sequence reads: CASSPDSYNEQFF. The CDR3 DNA reads TGTGCCAGCAGCCCAGACTCCTACAATGAGCAGTTCTTC. The full variable domain, with the rest looked up from reference TRBV7-2 and TRBJ2-1, is GAGVSQSPSNKVTEKGKDVELRCDPISGHTALYWYRQSLGQGLEFLIYFQGNSAPDKSGLPSDRFSAERTGGSVSTLTIQRTQQEDSAVYLCASSPDSYNEQFFGPGTRLTVL.

The gene calls are TRBV5-4 and TRBJ2-3; D is unresolved. The V end lost 4 bases, the J end lost 1 base, and 10 bases lay between the germline ends. Germline V gene sequence: CDR1 SGHNT, CDR2 YYREEE (reference sequence). This CDR3 contains 14 residues. The CDR3 nucleotides are TGTGCCAGCAGCCCGGAGCGAGGCACAGATACGCAGTATTTT. Its translation: CASSPERGTDTQYF.

The chain couples TRBV5-6 to TRBJ1-2; 9 bases fit TRBD1. CDR3 length equals 15 residues. The J segment lost 2 bases and the V segment lost 5 bases, leaving 7 bases of the junction unmatched. Germline lookup yields CDR1 SGHDT and CDR2 YYEEEE. The CDR3 is CASSPRDRANYGYTF. The DNA for the CDR3 is TGTGCCAGCAGTCCTCGGGACAGGGCAAACTATGGCTACACCTTC.

The V gene is TRBV4-1, the J gene TRBJ2-1, with 7 bases matching TRBD2. V was pared by 1 base and J by 4 bases, with 4 bases of the junction left unmatched. CDR1 MGHRA and CDR2 YSYEKL come from the germline V gene. The CDR3 is made up of 15 amino acids. CDR3: CASSQALAAYNEQFF. In DNA, the CDR3 is TGCGCCAGCAGCCAAGCCCTAGCGGCGTACAATGAGCAGTTCTTC.

The count of this clone is one. The rearrangement links TRBV7-2 to TRBJ1-1, with a weak D call TRBD1 (5 bases). V dropped 4 bases and J dropped 2 bases, with 14 bases sitting between them. The CDR3 has 15 residues. Germline V lookup: CDR1 SGHTA, CDR2 FQGNSA. CDR3 region: CASSSLGTPNTEAFF. The CDR3 DNA is TGTGCCAGCAGCTCCCTTGGGACTCCAAACACTGAAGCTTTCTTT. Complete variable domain (other parts from reference TRBV7-2 and TRBJ1-1): GAGVSQSPSNKVTEKGKDVELRCDPISGHTALYWYRQSLGQGLEFLIYFQGNSAPDKSGLPSDRFSAERTGGSVSTLTIQRTQQEDSAVYLCASSSLGTPNTEAFFGQGTRLTVV.

This rearrangement joins TRBV5-4 to TRBJ1-1; D uncertain. The V and J ends lost 5 bases and 7 bases respectively, with 15 bases between them. The CDR3 loop spans 13 amino acids. In germline, CDR1 is SGHNT, CDR2 YYREEE (reference sequence). This CDR3 is CASSFQAAREAFF. DNA of the CDR3: TGTGCCAGCAGTTTTCAGGCGGCGCGTGAAGCTTTCTTT.

The V and J genes are TRBV15 and TRBJ1-4; D ambiguous. This CDR3 comprises 16 residues. The V end lost 1 base, the J end lost 0 bases, and 9 bases lay between the germline ends. Looked up from germline, CDR1 is LNHNV and CDR2 is YYDKDF (reference sequence). CDR3 coding DNA: TGTGCCACCAGCAGAGGGCGGGGTGCAACTAATGAAAAACTGTTTTTT. It is translated as CATSRGRGATNEKLFF.

The chain has TRBV4-3 and TRBJ2-7, with TRBD1 identical over 7 bases. This CDR3 contains 13 residues. CDR1 is LGHNA, CDR2 YSLEER, per germline. V trimming: 0 bases; J trimming: 6 bases; junction bases outside the gene matches: 2. CDR3 protein: CASSQDRDSEQYF. For the CDR3, the DNA is TGCGCCAGCAGCCAAGATCGGGACAGCGAGCAGTACTTC.